The 25 T cell receptor beta chains below were found in one sample sequenced in a study of T cell changes during pregnancy in multiple sclerosis. This table comes from immunoSEQ multiplex PCR, and its TCRdb copy is limited to in-frame clones, with some not included. This sample has 37,000 or so clones, with approximately 94% found just once. The sample here was peripheral blood, taken in the third trimester of pregnancy. These receptors came from a female donor with multiple sclerosis, enrolled in a pregnancy study.

The chain uses TRBV11-3 and TRBJ1-4; perhaps TRBD1 as D (5 bases). The CDR3 is 18 amino acids. Germline V CDR1 and CDR2: SGHNT, YENEEA. The V and J ends lost 5 bases and 1 base respectively, with 20 bases between them. In DNA, the CDR3 is TGTGCCAGCAGCCCCGGCGCAGGGAGGAGGGTAACTAATGAAAAACTGTTTTTT. It encodes CASSPGAGRRVTNEKLFF.

This clone was picked up one time. The chain couples TRBV5-1 to TRBJ2-1; D possibly corresponds to TRBD2 (5 bases). The ends were cut back, 2 bases at V and 0 bases at J, with 6 bases in the middle. CDR3 length: 14 amino acids. Germline V gene sequence: CDR1 SGHRS, CDR2 YFSETQ. CDR3 amino acids: CASSFGSSYNEQFF. The CDR3 DNA is TGCGCCAGCAGCTTTGGGAGCTCCTACAATGAGCAGTTCTTC.

This chain connects TRBV6-5 to TRBJ1-1; D might be TRBD1 (5 bases). V gave up 6 bases and J gave up 7 bases, with 15 bases separating them. There are 13 residues in the CDR3. The germline V gene has CDR1 MNHEY and CDR2 SVGAGI. The CDR3 nucleotides read TGTGCCAGCAGCCCCCAGGGTTATGATGAAGCTTTCTTT. It is translated as CASSPQGYDEAFF.

CDR3 region: CSAIQGETQYF. The CDR3 DNA reads TGCAGTGCTATACAGGGGGAGACCCAGTACTTC. This chain links TRBV20-1 with TRBJ2-5, with 7 positions matching TRBD1. The CDR3 runs to 11 residues. Germline-derived CDR1 and CDR2 are DFQATT and SNEGSKA (reference sequence). V was pared by 4 bases and J by 5 bases, with 1 base of the junction left unmatched.

V usage is TRBV5-4 and J usage is TRBJ2-3; 12 positions agree with TRBD2. Germline CDR1 and CDR2: SGHNT and YYREEE (reference sequence). The CDR3 covers 20 residues. J gave up 0 bases and V 3 bases, and 14 bases lay outside the gene matches. In DNA, the CDR3 is TGTGCCAGCAGCTCCGGACTAGCGGGGCTCGTGCCCATAAGCACAGATACGCAGTATTTT. Amino acids: CASSSGLAGLVPISTDTQYF.

The chain couples TRBV30 to TRBJ1-1; no clear D gene. The CDR3 has 14 residues. Germline CDR1 and CDR2: GTSNPN and SVGIG (reference sequence). V lost 0 bases, J lost 2 bases, and 10 bases lay in between. The CDR3 sequence is CAWSVLPGNTEAFF. The CDR3 region has the DNA TGTGCCTGGAGTGTACTACCGGGAAACACTGAAGCTTTCTTT.

The chain joins TRBV28 to TRBJ2-1; 8 nucleotides align to TRBD1. The CDR3 spans 14 residues. Germline V gene lookup returns CDR1 MDHEN and CDR2 SYDVKM. The J segment lost 6 bases and the V segment lost 2 bases, leaving 3 bases of the junction unmatched. The DNA of the CDR3 is TGTGCCAGCAGTTTACTTGGGACAGGCAATGAGCAGTTCTTC. Translation: CASSLLGTGNEQFF.

The chain employs TRBV7-8 and TRBJ1-2, with no clear D. The CDR3 contains 15 residues. Germline assignment: CDR1 SGHVS and CDR2 FQNEAQ. The V and J ends lost 6 bases and 3 bases respectively, with 17 bases between them. The CDR3 sequence: CASSQLRADHYGYTF. The CDR3 DNA reads as TGTGCCAGCAGTCAACTCCGAGCCGATCACTATGGCTACACCTTC. Combining the CDR3 with reference TRBV7-8 and TRBJ1-2 gives the whole variable domain GAGVSQSPRYKVAKRGQDVALRCDPISGHVSLFWYQQALGQGPEFLTYFQNEAQLDKSGLPSDRFFAERPEGSVSTLKIQRTQQEDSAVYLCASSQLRADHYGYTFGSGTRLTVV.

This chain joins TRBV7-2 and TRBJ2-5; TRBD2 matches 9 bases. CDR3 length: 17 amino acids. V lost 0 bases, J lost 0 bases, and 5 bases stayed unmatched. Germline-derived CDR1 and CDR2 are SGHTA and FQGNSA. This chain's CDR3 is CASSLAPSGGYQETQYF. Here the CDR3 DNA reads TGTGCCAGCAGCTTAGCGCCGAGCGGGGGGTACCAAGAGACCCAGTACTTC.

The V gene is TRBV4-2, the J gene TRBJ2-7; 8 bases line up with TRBD1. V shed 0 bases and J 6 bases; nucleotides not matched to a gene: 10. Germline assignment: CDR1 LGHNA and CDR2 YNFKEQ. The CDR3 contains 16 residues. CDR3 coding DNA: TGTGCCAGCAGCCAAGATCCCGGGACAGGTGGCCTCGAGCAGTACTTC. Amino acid sequence: CASSQDPGTGGLEQYF.

The chain joins TRBV9 to TRBJ2-2; 7 bases map to TRBD2. Germline-derived CDR1 and CDR2 are SGDLS and YYNGEE. V lost 0 bases, J lost 3 bases, and 5 bases stayed unmatched. The CDR3 extends over 16 amino acids. Here the CDR3 DNA reads TGTGCCAGCAGCGTAGCTTTTACTAGCGACACCGGGGAGCTGTTTTTT. Protein: CASSVAFTSDTGELFF.

The V gene is TRBV19, the J gene TRBJ2-3; D gene uncertain. The CDR3 has 12 residues. Germline CDR1 and CDR2: LNHDA and SQIVND (reference sequence). V was shortened by 4 bases and J by 4 bases, with 6 bases between the two germline ends. CDR3 sequence reads: CASSTLADTQYF. The CDR3 DNA follows: TGTGCCAGTAGTACCCTAGCAGATACGCAGTATTTT. The entire variable domain, with the rest obtained from reference TRBV19 and TRBJ2-3, is as follows: DGGITQSPKYLFRKEGQNVTLSCEQNLNHDAMYWYRQDPGQGLRLIYYSQIVNDFQKGDIAEGYSVSREKKESFPLTVTSAQKNPTAFYLCASSTLADTQYFGPGTRLTVL.

This chain joins TRBV7-8 and TRBJ2-7; D gene unclear. The CDR3 has 12 residues. Germline values: CDR1 SGHVS, CDR2 FQNEAQ. Trimming left V 0 bases short and J 4 bases short, with 4 bases between. The CDR3 spells CASSLAQYEQYF. The CDR3, as DNA: TGTGCCAGCAGCTTAGCCCAGTACGAGCAGTACTTC.

The rearrangement joins TRBV19 to TRBJ1-6; 9 bases are a match to TRBD1. CDR3 length: 14 residues. With V trimmed by 5 bases and J by 6 bases, 2 bases remained unmatched. Germline CDR1 reads LNHDA; CDR2 reads SQIVND (reference sequence). The CDR3 DNA reads as TGTGCCAGTAGTCCGGGACAGGGTAATTCACCCCTCCACTTT. Translating it yields CASSPGQGNSPLHF.

The sample holds one count of this clone. At one of its ends the junction is not consistent with the germline gene, which may arise from a read error. This rearrangement joins TRBV6-1 to TRBJ1-2; D not resolved. In germline, CDR1 is MNHNS, CDR2 SASEGT. This CDR3 region has 12 residues. CDR3 coding DNA: TGTGCCAGCAGCGAAGGAGGTTATGGCTACACCTTC. This gives the protein CASSEGGYGYTF.

This rearrangement joins TRBV4-2 to TRBJ2-7; D not certain. V gave up 1 base and J gave up 5 bases, with 9 bases separating them. The CDR3 runs to 13 residues. Germline V CDR1 and CDR2: LGHNA, YNFKEQ. The CDR3 loop is CASSQVLRDEQYF. The DNA of the CDR3 is TGTGCCAGCAGCCAAGTGCTTCGGGACGAGCAGTACTTC.

This chain joins TRBV28 and TRBJ1-6, with TRBD1 matching over 8 bases. The germline V gene has CDR1 MDHEN and CDR2 SYDVKM. The V segment lost 5 bases and the J segment 14 bases; nucleotides outside the gene matches: 8. The CDR3 has 13 residues. The CDR3: CASSTRQGRTLHF. CDR3 bases: TGTGCCAGCAGTACTCGACAGGGGAGAACCCTCCACTTT.

The chain links TRBV9 to TRBJ1-4, with D unclear. This CDR3 region has 15 residues. Per the germline V gene, CDR1 is SGDLS and CDR2 is YYNGEE. V lost 4 bases and J 7 bases, leaving 17 bases between the germline ends. The CDR3 sequence is CASSPSTEDFEKLFF. The CDR3, as DNA: TGTGCCAGCAGCCCCAGCACCGAGGACTTTGAAAAACTGTTTTTT.

The chain links TRBV7-9 to TRBJ2-1; the D gene is possibly TRBD1 (5 bases). V lost 10 bases to trimming and J lost 1 base, with 14 bases between them. Germline V gene sequence: CDR1 SEHNR, CDR2 FQNEAQ (reference sequence). This CDR3 spans 14 amino acids. CDR3 protein: CATARGISYNEQFF. The CDR3 DNA is TGTGCCACCGCAAGGGGTATTTCCTACAATGAGCAGTTCTTC.

The chain recombines TRBV6-1 with TRBJ1-6, with D perhaps TRBD1 (5 bases). The CDR3 totals 15 residues. The V and J ends lost 2 bases and 7 bases respectively, with 12 bases between them. CDR1 MNHNS and CDR2 SASEGT come from the germline V gene. CDR3 sequence: CASSEIGAKNSPLHF. The CDR3 DNA reads as TGTGCCAGCAGTGAAATTGGGGCCAAAAATTCACCCCTCCACTTT.

V gene TRBV6-5 combines with J gene TRBJ1-5; D is uncertain. The ends were cut back, 4 bases at V and 3 bases at J, with 7 bases in the middle. The CDR3 loop spans 13 amino acids. Germline V gene sequence: CDR1 MNHEY, CDR2 SVGAGI. The CDR3 is CASSSDHNQPQHF. The CDR3 DNA reads TGTGCCAGCAGTTCAGATCACAATCAGCCCCAGCATTTT.

J is TRBJ2-7 and V is TRBV11-3; TRBD2 is a possible D gene (5 bases). The CDR3 runs to 13 residues. Per the germline V gene, CDR1 is SGHNT and CDR2 is YENEEA. V was pared by 5 bases and J by 3 bases, with 11 bases between. Written as DNA, the CDR3 is TGTGCCAGCAGCCGGGGTCCGATCTACGAGCAGTACTTC. Translation: CASSRGPIYEQYF.

This chain connects TRBV6-4 to TRBJ2-3; 10 positions match TRBD2. The CDR3 length is 15 residues. CDR1 and CDR2 from the germline V gene are MRHNA and SNTAGT. V shed 6 bases and J 4 bases; nucleotides not matched to a gene: 7. This CDR3 is CASSPGLAASDTQYF. The CDR3 DNA follows: TGTGCCAGCAGCCCTGGACTAGCGGCGTCAGATACGCAGTATTTT.

The chain combines TRBV27 with TRBJ1-5, with D possibly matching TRBD1 (5 bases). Germline V gene lookup returns CDR1 MNHEY and CDR2 SMNVEV (reference sequence). Trimming stripped 1 base from V and 4 bases from J, with 8 bases between. The CDR3 extends over 14 amino acids. The CDR3, as DNA: TGTGCCAGCAGTTTATGGGGCGGAAATCAGCCCCAGCATTTT. Its protein product is CASSLWGGNQPQHF.

The chain uses TRBV9 and TRBJ1-2; 8 bases align to TRBD1. Germline trimming cut 9 bases from V and 3 bases from J; bases unmatched to any gene: 13. Germline V gives CDR1 SGDLS, CDR2 YYNGEE. The CDR3 is made up of 15 amino acids. This CDR3 is CATSGGDRGHYGYTF. CDR3 in DNA: TGTGCCACTTCAGGGGGAGACAGGGGCCACTATGGCTACACCTTC.